Below are 5 T cell receptor beta chains sequenced from a single sample in a study of blood T cell repertoires in COVID-19. The table came from immunoSEQ multiplex PCR; TCRdb's copy has only in-frame clones and leaves some out. The data hold more than 35,000 clones, with roughly 91% observed a single time. Specimen: peripheral blood. Receptors were obtained from a human donor in a cohort sampled during active COVID-19.

The chain combines TRBV16 with TRBJ2-5; 8 nucleotides align to TRBD2. In germline, CDR1 is KGHSY, CDR2 FQNENV. This CDR3 comprises 16 residues. Losses at the gene ends were 5 bases for V and 5 bases for J; bases not matched to a gene: 13. The CDR3 DNA sequence: TGTGCCAGCAGCTCCCGGGAGGGGCCAGAGAGGGAGACCCAGTACTTC. Protein sequence: CASSSREGPERETQYF.

The genes are TRBV25-1 and TRBJ2-1; TRBD2 aligns across 13 bases. Germline V gene lookup returns CDR1 MGHDK and CDR2 SYGVNS. After removal of 3 bases from V and 6 bases from J, the junction contained 5 bases not matched to a gene. This CDR3 is built from 16 residues. DNA for the CDR3: TGTGCCAGCAGTGACCACGGACTAGCGGGGGTCAATGAGCAGTTCTTC. Amino acid sequence: CASSDHGLAGVNEQFF.

The rearrangement links TRBV5-1 to TRBJ2-5, with D possibly matching TRBD1 (6 bases). This CDR3 comprises 15 residues. Trimming left V 4 bases short and J 5 bases short, with 18 bases between. The germline V gene encodes CDR1 SGHRS and CDR2 YFSETQ. CDR3 coding DNA: TGCGCCAGCAGCCCCACCGCAGGGCAGGGGGAGACCCAGTACTTC. Protein sequence: CASSPTAGQGETQYF.

The chain has TRBV30 and TRBJ1-5; 9 bases match TRBD1. The germline V gene encodes CDR1 GTSNPN and CDR2 SVGIG (reference sequence). The CDR3 length is 16 residues. V was clipped by 3 bases and J by 4 bases; unmatched bases: 10. The CDR3 reads CAWSQGQGYFNQPQHF. Here the CDR3 DNA reads TGTGCCTGGAGCCAAGGACAGGGGTACTTTAATCAGCCCCAGCATTTT.

The chain carries TRBV7-9 and TRBJ1-4; perhaps TRBD1 as D (6 bases). Germline V gives CDR1 SEHNR, CDR2 FQNEAQ (reference sequence). The CDR3 has 14 residues. V was trimmed by 3 bases and J by 3 bases, leaving 8 bases between them. DNA of the CDR3: TGTGCCAGCAGCTTCAGACAGGCTAATGAAAAACTGTTTTTT. Translating it yields CASSFRQANEKLFF.